This record looks at one T cell receptor (beta chain) sequence and its context. No antigen is known for it. This sample is part of a study of response to subunit inactivated influenza vaccine. TCRdb fed the RT-PCR reads into MiXCR, producing one record per CDR3 protein. The data show about 160,000 distinct CDR3 sequences, roughly a tenth seen once. V lost 0 bases to trimming and J lost 5 bases, with 21 bases between them. The germline gives CDR1 DFQATT, CDR2 SNEGSKA (reference sequence). The CDR3 runs 17 residues. Points from the study as a whole: Few new T cells, the authors suggested, are recruited by each seasonal influenza vaccination.

This clonotype was sampled from a man aged 50 to 59 who received an inactivated influenza vaccine. Here the sequenced sample was non-naive T cells sorted from PBMCs, taken 40 to 50 days after vaccination. This chain links TRBV20-1 with TRBJ2-3; D ambiguous. The CDR3: CSARDPQAQTSGDTQYF. For the CDR3, the DNA is TGCAGTGCTAGAGATCCTCAGGCACAAACCTCGGGAGATACGCAGTATTTT.